Shown below are 10 T cell receptor beta chains from a single sample sequenced in a study of shared clonotypes between healthy human individuals. Assay used: immunoSEQ multiplex PCR; TCRdb lists only in-frame clones, some missing. This table has around 2,000,000 clones, 85% to 95% appearing once. CD8 cells classed as naive were CD45RO-negative and positively selected for CCR7, excluding terminally differentiated effector memory CD45RA+ cells. The sample taken for sequencing was naive CD8+ T cells from PBMCs. The receptor source for this set is a man younger than 35 in good health. Some clones in this sample may be carry-over from other donors' samples.

The chain couples TRBV11-2 to TRBJ1-4; 7 bases line up with TRBD1. With V trimmed by 5 bases and J by 8 bases, 8 bases remained unmatched. CDR1 and CDR2 (germline): SGHAT, FQNNGV. This CDR3 spans 14 amino acids. The CDR3 nucleotides are TGTGCCAGCAGCCCAGACAGGGTGGGGGAAAAACTGTTTTTT. It codes for CASSPDRVGEKLFF.

The genes are TRBV21-1 and TRBJ1-5. TRBV21-1 is assigned pseudogene status. This CDR3 has 14 residues. In nucleotides, the CDR3 is TGTGCCAGCTTCTCTCCGGGAACAAATCAGCCCCAGCATTTT. It codes for CASFSPGTNQPQHF.

The gene calls are TRBV28 and TRBJ2-3, with a tentative D call TRBD1 (6 bases). This CDR3 spans 17 amino acids. V gave up 5 bases and J gave up 1 base, with 19 bases separating them. Germline CDR1 is MDHEN and CDR2 is SYDVKM. CDR3 nucleotide sequence: TGTGCCAGCAGTCAAGACGCACAGGGCTGGGGCACAGATACGCAGTATTTT. It codes for CASSQDAQGWGTDTQYF.

As to this clone: The same CDR3 can be traced to other DNA sequences in this sample. The chain is built from TRBV9 and TRBJ1-3; D remains unclear. The CDR3 sequence is 15 residues long. The germline V gene has CDR1 SGDLS and CDR2 YYNGEE. V lost 0 bases, J lost 0 bases, and 7 bases lay in between. CDR3 sequence reads: CASSVGRSSGNTIYF. CDR3 DNA sequence: TGTGCCAGCAGCGTAGGGAGGAGCTCTGGAAACACCATATATTTT.

The genes are TRBV6-1 and TRBJ1-4; the D is unclear. Per the germline V gene, CDR1 is MNHNS and CDR2 is SASEGT. V shed 4 bases and J shed 5 bases, with 14 bases lying between them. The CDR3 is made up of 15 amino acids. The CDR3 bases are TGTGCCAGCAGTGGAGAACCGGATCCGAATGAAAAACTGTTTTTT. It translates to CASSGEPDPNEKLFF.

V gene TRBV30 combines with J gene TRBJ2-2; either TRBD1 or TRBD2 may fit D (5 bases each). The CDR3 is made up of 14 amino acids. The germline CDR1 and CDR2 sequences are GTSNPN and SVGIG (reference sequence). The V end was cut by 1 base, the J end by 4 bases, with 10 bases between. This CDR3 reads CAWSEGESTGELFF. The DNA of the CDR3 is TGTGCCTGGAGTGAAGGGGAGAGCACCGGGGAGCTGTTTTTT.

The chain is built from TRBV10-2 and TRBJ2-2; 8 nucleotides agree with TRBD2. Germline CDR1 is WSHSY and CDR2 is SAAADI. V was pared by 7 bases and J by 6 bases, with 7 bases of the junction left unmatched. CDR3 length equals 14 residues. In DNA, the CDR3 is TGCGCCAGCACCTCATCACTAGCGGCCGGGGAGCTGTTTTTT. It yields the protein CASTSSLAAGELFF.

The chain employs TRBV27 and TRBJ2-1; TRBD2 might be the D (6 bases). Germline values: CDR1 MNHEY, CDR2 SMNVEV (reference sequence). This CDR3 contains 13 residues. Trimming took 3 bases from V and 9 from J, leaving 12 bases between them. CDR3 in DNA: TGTGCCAGCAGTTTGTCGACTAGGGGTGAGCAGTTCTTC. Its translation is CASSLSTRGEQFF.

The chain joins TRBV7-8 to TRBJ2-1; D is undetermined. This CDR3 contains 11 residues. The ends were cut back, 1 base at V and 13 bases at J, with 8 bases in the middle. Looked up from germline, CDR1 is SGHVS and CDR2 is FQNEAQ. The CDR3 nucleotides read TGTGCCAGCAGCTTAGGAACAGTACAGTTCTTC. This translates into CASSLGTVQFF.

In regard to this clone: Mismatch with germline at one junction end may stem from a read error. The J gene is TRBJ1-1, the V gene TRBV25-1; D gene ambiguous. Germline CDR1 MGHDK, CDR2 SYGVNS. The CDR3 covers 15 residues. CDR3 in amino acids: CASIFVGKRNPEAFF. The CDR3, as DNA: TGTGCCAGCATATTCGTCGGGAAAAGGAACCCTGAAGCTTTCTTT.